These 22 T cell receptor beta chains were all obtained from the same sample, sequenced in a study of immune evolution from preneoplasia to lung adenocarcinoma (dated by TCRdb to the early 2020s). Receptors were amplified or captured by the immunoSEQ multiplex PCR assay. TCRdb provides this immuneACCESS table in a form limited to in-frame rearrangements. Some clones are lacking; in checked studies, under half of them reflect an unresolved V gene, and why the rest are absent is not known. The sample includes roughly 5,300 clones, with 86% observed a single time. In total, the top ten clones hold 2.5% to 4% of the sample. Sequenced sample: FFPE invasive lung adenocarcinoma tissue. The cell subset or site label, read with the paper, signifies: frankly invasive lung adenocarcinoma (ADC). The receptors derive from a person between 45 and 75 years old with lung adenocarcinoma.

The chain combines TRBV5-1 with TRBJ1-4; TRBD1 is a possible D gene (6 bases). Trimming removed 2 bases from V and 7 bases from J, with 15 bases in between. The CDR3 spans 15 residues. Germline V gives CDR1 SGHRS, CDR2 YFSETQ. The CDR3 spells CASSFDQGFGEKLFF. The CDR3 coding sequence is TGCGCCAGCAGCTTCGACCAGGGGTTCGGTGAAAAACTGTTTTTT.

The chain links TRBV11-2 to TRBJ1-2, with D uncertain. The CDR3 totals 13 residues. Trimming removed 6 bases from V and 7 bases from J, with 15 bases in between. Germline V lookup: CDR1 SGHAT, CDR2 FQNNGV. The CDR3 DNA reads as TGTGCCAGCAGTCTAGTCGCGGAAACTGGCTACACCTTC. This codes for CASSLVAETGYTF. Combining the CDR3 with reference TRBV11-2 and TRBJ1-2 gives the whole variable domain EAGVAQSPRYKIIEKRQSVAFWCNPISGHATLYWYQQILGQGPKLLIQFQNNGVVDDSQLPKDRFSAERLKGVDSTLKIQPAKLEDSAVYLCASSLVAETGYTFGSGTRLTVV.

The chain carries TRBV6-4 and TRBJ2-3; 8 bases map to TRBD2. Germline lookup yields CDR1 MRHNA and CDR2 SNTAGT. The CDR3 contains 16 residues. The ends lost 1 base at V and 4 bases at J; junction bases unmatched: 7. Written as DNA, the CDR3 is TGTGCCAGCAGTGACTTACGGGAGGGAGCCGCAGATACGCAGTATTTT. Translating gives CASSDLREGAADTQYF.

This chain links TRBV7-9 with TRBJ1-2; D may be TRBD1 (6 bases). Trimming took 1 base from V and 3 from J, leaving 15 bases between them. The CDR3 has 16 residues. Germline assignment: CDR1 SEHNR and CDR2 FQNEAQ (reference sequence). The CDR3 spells CASSLVHYREDYGYTF. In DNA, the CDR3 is TGTGCCAGCAGCTTAGTCCATTACAGGGAAGACTATGGCTACACCTTC.

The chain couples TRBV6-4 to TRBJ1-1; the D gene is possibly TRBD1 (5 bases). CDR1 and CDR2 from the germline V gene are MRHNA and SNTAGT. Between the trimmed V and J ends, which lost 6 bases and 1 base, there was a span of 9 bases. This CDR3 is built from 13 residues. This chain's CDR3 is CASREGENTEAFF. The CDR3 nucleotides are TGTGCCAGCAGAGAAGGGGAGAACACTGAAGCTTTCTTT.

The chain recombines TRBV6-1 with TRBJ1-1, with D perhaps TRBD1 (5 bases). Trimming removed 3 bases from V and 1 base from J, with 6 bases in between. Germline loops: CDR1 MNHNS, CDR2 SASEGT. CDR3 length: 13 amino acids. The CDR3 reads CASSDRENTEAFF. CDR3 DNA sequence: TGTGCCAGCAGTGACAGGGAGAACACTGAAGCTTTCTTT.

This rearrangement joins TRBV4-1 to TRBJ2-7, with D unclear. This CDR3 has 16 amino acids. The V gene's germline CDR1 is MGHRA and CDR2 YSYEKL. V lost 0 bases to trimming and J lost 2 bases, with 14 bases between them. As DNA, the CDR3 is TGCGCCAGCAGCCAAGACCCAGCGTGGTTGACCTACGAGCAGTACTTC. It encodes CASSQDPAWLTYEQYF.

The CDR3 here is CAWSVGRGYEQYF. CDR3 DNA: TGTGCCTGGAGTGTGGGTCGCGGGTACGAGCAGTACTTC. The genes are TRBV30 and TRBJ2-7, with D tentatively TRBD2 (5 bases). The V gene lost 0 bases and the J gene lost 4 bases, with 10 bases spanning the gap. CDR1 and CDR2 (germline): GTSNPN, SVGIG (reference sequence). The CDR3 runs 13 residues.

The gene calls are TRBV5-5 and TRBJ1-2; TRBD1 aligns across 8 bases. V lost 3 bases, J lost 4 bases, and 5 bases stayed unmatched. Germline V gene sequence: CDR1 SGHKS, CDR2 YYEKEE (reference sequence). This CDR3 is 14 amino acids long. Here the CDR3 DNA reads TGTGCCAGCAGCTCAAGGACAGGGCCCTATGGCTACACCTTC. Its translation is CASSSRTGPYGYTF.

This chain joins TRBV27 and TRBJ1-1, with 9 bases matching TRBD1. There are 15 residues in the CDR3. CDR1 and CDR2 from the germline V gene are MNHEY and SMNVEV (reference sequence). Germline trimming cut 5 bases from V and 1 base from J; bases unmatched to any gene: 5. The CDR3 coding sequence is TGTGCCAGCAGTACCCCGGACAGGGGGAACACTGAAGCTTTCTTT. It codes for CASSTPDRGNTEAFF.

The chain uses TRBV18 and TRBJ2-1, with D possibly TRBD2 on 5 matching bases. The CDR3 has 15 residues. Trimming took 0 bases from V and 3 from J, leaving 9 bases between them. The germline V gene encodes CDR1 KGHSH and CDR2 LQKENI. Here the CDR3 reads CASSPPRGNYNEQFF. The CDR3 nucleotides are TGTGCCAGCTCACCACCCCGGGGAAACTACAATGAGCAGTTCTTC. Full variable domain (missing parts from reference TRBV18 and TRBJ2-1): NAGVMQNPRHLVRRRGQEARLRCSPMKGHSHVYWYRQLPEEGLKFMVYLQKENIIDESGMPKERFSAEFPKEGPSILRIQQVVRGDSAAYFCASSPPRGNYNEQFFGPGTRLTVL.

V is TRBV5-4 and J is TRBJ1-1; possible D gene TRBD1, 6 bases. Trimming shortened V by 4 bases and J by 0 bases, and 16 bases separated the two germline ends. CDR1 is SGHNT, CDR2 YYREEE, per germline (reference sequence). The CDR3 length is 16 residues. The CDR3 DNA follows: TGTGCCAGCAGCGGGGATGGGGGGCGGGTGAACACTGAAGCTTTCTTT. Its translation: CASSGDGGRVNTEAFF.

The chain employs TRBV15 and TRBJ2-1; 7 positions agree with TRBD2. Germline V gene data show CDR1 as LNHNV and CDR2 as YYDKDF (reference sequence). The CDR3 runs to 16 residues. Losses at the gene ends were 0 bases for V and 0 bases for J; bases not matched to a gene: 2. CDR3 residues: CATSREGDYSYNEQFF. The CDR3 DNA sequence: TGTGCCACCAGCAGAGAAGGGGACTACTCCTACAATGAGCAGTTCTTC.

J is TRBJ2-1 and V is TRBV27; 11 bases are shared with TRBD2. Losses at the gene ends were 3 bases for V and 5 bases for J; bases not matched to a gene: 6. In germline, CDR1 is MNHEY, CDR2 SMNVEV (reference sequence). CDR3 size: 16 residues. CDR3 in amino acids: CASSFGRLAGNNEQFF. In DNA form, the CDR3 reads TGTGCCAGCAGTTTCGGAAGACTAGCGGGGAACAATGAGCAGTTCTTC.

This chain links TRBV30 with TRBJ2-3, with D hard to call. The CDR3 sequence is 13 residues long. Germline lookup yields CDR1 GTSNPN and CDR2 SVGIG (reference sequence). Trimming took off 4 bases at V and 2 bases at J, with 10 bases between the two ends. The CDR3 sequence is CAWTRPPTDTQYF. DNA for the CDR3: TGTGCCTGGACCAGACCCCCCACAGATACGCAGTATTTT. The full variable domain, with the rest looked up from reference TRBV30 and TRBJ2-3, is SQTIHQWPATLVQPVGSPLSLECTVEGTSNPNLYWYRQAAGRGLQLLFYSVGIGQISSEVPQNLSASRPQDRQFILSSKKLLLSDSGFYLCAWTRPPTDTQYFGPGTRLTVL.

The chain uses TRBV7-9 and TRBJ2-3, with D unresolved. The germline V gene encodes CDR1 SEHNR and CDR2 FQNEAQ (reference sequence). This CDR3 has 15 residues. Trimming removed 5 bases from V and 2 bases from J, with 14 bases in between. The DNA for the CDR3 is TGTGCCAGCAGCCAATCTTTCGGATCCACAGATACGCAGTATTTT. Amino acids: CASSQSFGSTDTQYF.

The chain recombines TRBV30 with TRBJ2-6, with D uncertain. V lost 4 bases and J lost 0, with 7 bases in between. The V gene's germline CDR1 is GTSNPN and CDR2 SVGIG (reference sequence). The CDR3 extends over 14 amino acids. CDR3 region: CAWTPHSGANVLTF. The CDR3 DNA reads TGTGCCTGGACCCCACACTCTGGGGCCAACGTCCTGACTTTC.

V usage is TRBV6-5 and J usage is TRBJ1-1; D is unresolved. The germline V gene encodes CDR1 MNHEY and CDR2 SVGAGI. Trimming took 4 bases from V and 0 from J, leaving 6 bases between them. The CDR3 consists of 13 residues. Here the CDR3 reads CASSLQMNTEAFF. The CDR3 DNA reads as TGTGCCAGCAGTTTACAAATGAACACTGAAGCTTTCTTT.

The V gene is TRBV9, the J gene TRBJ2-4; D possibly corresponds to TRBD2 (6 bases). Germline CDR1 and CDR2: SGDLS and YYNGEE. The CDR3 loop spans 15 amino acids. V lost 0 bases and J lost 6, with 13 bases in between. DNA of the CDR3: TGTGCCAGCAGCGTAGATCGTGGAGGGCTAAACATTCAGTACTTC. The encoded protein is CASSVDRGGLNIQYF.

CDR3: CASRFREGYNEQFF. CDR3 DNA: TGTGCCAGCAGATTTCGGGAGGGCTACAATGAGCAGTTCTTC. The J gene is TRBJ2-1, the V gene TRBV7-9; the match to TRBD2 covers 8 bases. The CDR3 runs 14 residues. CDR1 and CDR2 from the germline V gene are SEHNR and FQNEAQ (reference sequence). Trimming cost V 6 bases and J 3 bases; bases outside gene matches: 4.

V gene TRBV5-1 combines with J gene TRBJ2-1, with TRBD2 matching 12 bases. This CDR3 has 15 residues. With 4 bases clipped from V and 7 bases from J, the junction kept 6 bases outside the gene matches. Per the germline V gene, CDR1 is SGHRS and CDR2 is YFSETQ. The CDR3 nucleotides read TGCGCCAGCAGCGCGACTAGCGGGAGTAGGAATGAGCAGTTCTTC. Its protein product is CASSATSGSRNEQFF.

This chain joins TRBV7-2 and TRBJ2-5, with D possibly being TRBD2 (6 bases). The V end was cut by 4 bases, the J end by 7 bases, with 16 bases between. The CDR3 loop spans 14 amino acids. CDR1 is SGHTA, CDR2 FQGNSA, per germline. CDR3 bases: TGTGCCAGCAGCTCCTCCGGCGGGGCCGGGACCCAGTACTTC. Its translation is CASSSSGGAGTQYF.